Each of the 19 T cell receptor beta chains below was sequenced from the same sample in a study of OX40 agonist ivuxolimab in advanced cancers. Sequencing was performed with immunoSEQ multiplex PCR; in TCRdb, only in-frame clones are kept and a portion is missing. The repertoire holds tens of thousands of clones, with roughly 89% as singletons. The sequenced sample was CD4+ or CD8+ T cells sorted from blood, obtained in a trial of the OX40 agonist ivuxolimab. Receptors were obtained from an adult with an advanced solid tumor such as melanoma, head and neck, liver or kidney cancer.

The CDR3 loop reads CASCQTGWNEQFF. The CDR3 DNA reads TGTGCCAGTTGCCAGACAGGGTGGAATGAGCAGTTCTTC. The chain combines TRBV19 with TRBJ2-1, with TRBD1 identical over 7 bases. The CDR3 is 13 residues long. CDR1 is LNHDA and CDR2 is SQIVND in the germline V gene (reference sequence). V was clipped by 8 bases and J by 7 bases; unmatched bases: 8.

The chain recombines TRBV19 with TRBJ1-4; 7 nucleotides align to TRBD1. Trimming removed 2 bases from V and 4 bases from J; junction bases left unmatched: 10. This CDR3 has 17 amino acids. In germline, CDR1 is LNHDA, CDR2 SQIVND (reference sequence). The CDR3 DNA follows: TGTGCCAGTAGTATAACGACGACAGGGAGCCATAATGAAAAACTGTTTTTT. Its protein is CASSITTTGSHNEKLFF.

Details on this clone: The junction departs from the called germline gene at one end, perhaps through a read error. The chain carries TRBV19 and TRBJ2-7; 10 bases map to TRBD2. Germline V gene data show CDR1 as LNHDA and CDR2 as SQIVND (reference sequence). This CDR3 comprises 14 residues. CDR3 DNA sequence: TGTGCCAGTAGGATAGCGGGGGGCTCCTACGAGCAGTACTTC. Its protein product is CASRIAGGSYEQYF.

The rearrangement joins TRBV6-1 to TRBJ1-2, with 8 bases aligning to TRBD1. The CDR3 has 18 amino acids. Germline V gene data show CDR1 as MNHNS and CDR2 as SASEGT. The V gene end was trimmed by 0 bases and the J gene end by 4 bases; junction bases not matched to a gene: 13. CDR3 protein: CASSEAHWTGIGVYGYTF. CDR3 DNA sequence: TGTGCCAGCAGTGAAGCGCATTGGACAGGGATTGGGGTCTATGGCTACACCTTC.

This chain links TRBV4-1 with TRBJ2-2; D gene ambiguous. Per germline, CDR1 MGHRA and CDR2 YSYEKL. The CDR3 is 15 residues long. The V end lost 4 bases, the J end lost 5 bases, and 14 bases lay between the germline ends. This CDR3 reads CASSPDGVGTGELFF. The CDR3 DNA reads TGCGCCAGCAGCCCGGACGGAGTTGGAACCGGGGAGCTGTTTTTT.

V is TRBV14 and J is TRBJ2-4, with D possibly being TRBD2 (5 bases). The germline V gene has CDR1 SGHDN and CDR2 FVKESK. CDR3 size: 15 residues. Trimming cost V 4 bases and J 0 bases, with 10 bases left between them. CDR3 nucleotides: TGTGCCAGCAGCCCCCGTCGGGGAGCCAAAAACATTCAGTACTTC. It codes for CASSPRRGAKNIQYF.

V and J are TRBV29-1 and TRBJ2-7, with TRBD1 matching 9 bases. The CDR3 has 13 residues. Germline CDR1 reads SQVTM; CDR2 reads ANQGSEA. V dropped 7 bases and J dropped 3; count of bases not matched to a gene: 7. CDR3: CSGWDRDSYEQYF. Here the CDR3 DNA reads TGCAGCGGCTGGGACAGGGATAGCTACGAGCAGTACTTC.

This rearrangement joins TRBV27 to TRBJ2-7; 8 bases are shared with TRBD1. This CDR3 has 15 residues. Germline V gene sequence: CDR1 MNHEY, CDR2 SMNVEV (reference sequence). V dropped 8 bases and J dropped 3; count of bases not matched to a gene: 12. The CDR3 spells CASSLWAGGFYEQYF. The CDR3 DNA is TGTGCCAGCTCCCTTTGGGCAGGGGGCTTCTACGAGCAGTACTTC.

This clone showed up just once. The gene calls are TRBV27 and TRBJ1-6, with TRBD1 matching over 7 bases. CDR3 length: 14 residues. The ends lost 11 bases at V and 13 bases at J; junction bases unmatched: 17. Germline assignment: CDR1 MNHEY and CDR2 SMNVEV (reference sequence). The CDR3 nucleotides are TGTGCCGCAAAGGAGGGGGCGCTGGGGGGCCCCCTCCACTTT. Translation: CAAKEGALGGPLHF.

The rearrangement joins TRBV10-3 to TRBJ2-3, with 7 positions matching TRBD2. Germline lookup yields CDR1 ENHRY and CDR2 SYGVKD. The CDR3 is 12 amino acids. The trim removed 4 bases at V and 5 bases at J, leaving 0 bases unmatched. CDR3 nucleotides: TGTGCCATCAGTGGGGGGGGAGATACGCAGTATTTT. Its protein is CAISGGGDTQYF.

The chain joins TRBV27 to TRBJ2-7, with 10 nucleotides matching TRBD1. Per germline, CDR1 MNHEY and CDR2 SMNVEV (reference sequence). J was trimmed by 4 bases and V by 6 bases; bases with no gene match: 3. This CDR3 has 13 residues. The CDR3 bases are TGTGCCAGCAGACCGGGACAGGGGTACGAGCAGTACTTC. Amino acids: CASRPGQGYEQYF.

The CDR3 DNA reads TGTGCCAGCCCTAGCGGGGCCCCCGTAGATACGCAGTATTTT. It encodes CASPSGAPVDTQYF. The rearrangement uses TRBV7-9 and TRBJ2-3, with 9 bases aligning to TRBD2. The CDR3 length is 14 residues. Per germline, CDR1 SEHNR and CDR2 FQNEAQ (reference sequence). Losses at the gene ends were 8 bases for V and 5 bases for J; bases not matched to a gene: 8.

This clone was detected a few times. The chain recombines TRBV30 with TRBJ2-7; D may be TRBD2 (5 bases). This CDR3 is built from 12 residues. CDR1 is GTSNPN, CDR2 SVGIG, per germline (reference sequence). V was trimmed by 2 bases and J by 2 bases, leaving 7 bases between them. The CDR3 DNA follows: TGTGCCTGGAGTCTCGGGGCCTACGAGCAGTACTTC. It is translated as CAWSLGAYEQYF.

This chain uses TRBV18 with TRBJ1-1; the match to TRBD1 covers 7 bases. The V segment lost 7 bases and the J segment 5 bases; nucleotides outside the gene matches: 7. The CDR3 consists of 13 residues. The germline gives CDR1 KGHSH, CDR2 LQKENI. The CDR3 region is CASLDRAGTEAFF. The CDR3 region has the DNA TGTGCCAGCTTAGACAGGGCAGGGACTGAAGCTTTCTTT. The full variable domain, completed using reference TRBV18 and TRBJ1-1, is NAGVMQNPRHLVRRRGQEARLRCSPMKGHSHVYWYRQLPEEGLKFMVYLQKENIIDESGMPKERFSAEFPKEGPSILRIQQVVRGDSAAYFCASLDRAGTEAFFGQGTRLTVV.

This clone was observed a single time. The chain carries TRBV12-1 and TRBJ1-5. TRBV12-1 is a documented pseudogene. This CDR3 is 14 amino acids long. CDR3 amino acids: CASLAPEGNQPQHF. The CDR3 DNA reads as TGTGCCAGCCTAGCCCCCGAGGGTAACCAGCCCCAGCATTTT.

The chain has TRBV13 and TRBJ2-1; 8 positions agree with TRBD2. From germline, CDR1 is PRHDT and CDR2 FYEKMQ (reference sequence). V lost 1 base and J lost 0; bases outside the gene matches: 11. The CDR3 extends over 19 amino acids. This CDR3 is CASSLESWREVLSYNEQFF. The CDR3 DNA sequence: TGTGCCAGCAGCTTAGAAAGCTGGCGGGAGGTCCTCTCCTACAATGAGCAGTTCTTC.

The chain recombines TRBV14 with TRBJ1-1; D not certain. V was pared by 3 bases and J by 0 bases, with 8 bases between. This CDR3 region has 14 residues. From germline, CDR1 is SGHDN and CDR2 FVKESK. The CDR3 nucleotides are TGTGCCAGCAGCCAGGCACTCATGAACACTGAAGCTTTCTTT. This translates into CASSQALMNTEAFF.

The V call is TRBV29-1, the J call TRBJ2-1; TRBD1 matches at 9 bases. J gave up 7 bases and V 6 bases, and 7 bases lay outside the gene matches. The germline gives CDR1 SQVTM, CDR2 ANQGSEA. CDR3 length equals 13 residues. The CDR3 nucleotides are TGCAGCGTGGGACAGGGCAGGAAGAATGAGCAGTTCTTC. It codes for CSVGQGRKNEQFF.

The rearrangement links TRBV27 to TRBJ2-2; D possibly corresponds to TRBD1 (6 bases). Looked up from germline, CDR1 is MNHEY and CDR2 is SMNVEV (reference sequence). V gave up 4 bases and J gave up 9 bases, with 15 bases separating them. The CDR3 consists of 14 residues. The CDR3 reads CASSYGRGIRELFF. CDR3 DNA: TGTGCCAGCAGTTATGGCAGGGGAATAAGGGAGCTGTTTTTT.